Listed here are 14 T cell receptor beta chains from one sample, sequenced in a study of CD8 T cells in Susac syndrome. A quantity of about 0.5 to 1 ug RNA underwent reverse transcription using random hexamers. TCRdb recomputed calls from the immunoSEQ multiplex PCR reads with MiXCR, one row per CDR3 protein. The sample has approximately 170,000 distinct CDR3 sequences, around 93% seen once. The sequencing sample was made of CD4+ T cells from PBMCs. These receptors came from a human donor in good health.

This clonotype was detected only a few times. The gene calls are TRBV19 and TRBJ1-5; TRBD1 matches 11 bases. Per germline, CDR1 LNHDA and CDR2 SQIVND (reference sequence). The CDR3 covers 14 residues. The junction had 3 bases not matched to a gene; V was cut back by 7 bases and J by 4 bases. The CDR3 is CASTGTGGNQPQHF. CDR3 coding DNA: TGTGCCAGTACCGGGACAGGGGGGAATCAGCCCCAGCATTTT.

Here the CDR3 reads CATSRGTGGETQYF. The CDR3 DNA follows: TGTGCCACCAGCAGAGGGACAGGGGGAGAGACCCAGTACTTC. The chain joins TRBV15 to TRBJ2-5; TRBD1 agrees at 10 bases. J lost 4 bases, V lost 1 base, and 0 bases had no gene match. The CDR3 length is 14 residues. Looked up from germline, CDR1 is LNHNV and CDR2 is YYDKDF (reference sequence).

The chain couples TRBV9 to TRBJ2-1; 10 nucleotides match TRBD2. The CDR3 loop spans 19 amino acids. Per the germline V gene, CDR1 is SGDLS and CDR2 is YYNGEE. V trimming: 3 bases; J trimming: 10 bases; junction bases outside the gene matches: 22. The CDR3: CASSASLALLAGSLGEQFF. The CDR3 nucleotides read TGTGCCAGCAGCGCCAGCCTAGCACTACTAGCGGGGAGCCTCGGCGAGCAGTTCTTC.

The V and J genes are TRBV7-2 and TRBJ2-1; 15 bases match TRBD2. The V gene's germline CDR1 is SGHTA and CDR2 FQGNSA. After removal of 2 bases from V and 7 bases from J, the junction contained 3 bases not matched to a gene. CDR3 length equals 16 residues. The chain's CDR3 is CASSLRTSGGANEQFF. The CDR3, as DNA: TGTGCCAGCAGCTTAAGGACTAGCGGGGGGGCAAATGAGCAGTTCTTC. Full variable domain (remainder filled in from reference TRBV7-2 and TRBJ2-1): GAGVSQSPSNKVTEKGKDVELRCDPISGHTALYWYRQSLGQGLEFLIYFQGNSAPDKSGLPSDRFSAERTGGSVSTLTIQRTQQEDSAVYLCASSLRTSGGANEQFFGPGTRLTVL.

The rearrangement joins TRBV5-1 to TRBJ1-4; no definite D call. The CDR3 length is 14 residues. The ends were cut back, 0 bases at V and 2 bases at J, with 5 bases in the middle. From germline, CDR1 is SGHRS and CDR2 YFSETQ. The CDR3 DNA reads TGCGCCAGCAGCTTGGAGGGTACTAATGAAAAACTGTTTTTT. Encoded protein: CASSLEGTNEKLFF.

This chain joins TRBV5-4 and TRBJ1-1, with a possible D match to TRBD1 (6 bases). The germline CDR1 and CDR2 sequences are SGHNT and YYREEE (reference sequence). The CDR3 covers 11 residues. V was clipped by 4 bases and J by 8 bases, with 9 bases between them. The DNA for the CDR3 is TGTGCCAGCAGCAAGGGGACAGAAGCTTTCTTT. Translation: CASSKGTEAFF.

In this sample, this clonotype turned up once. The chain links TRBV2 to TRBJ2-7, with a tentative D call TRBD2 (6 bases). Germline values: CDR1 SNHLY, CDR2 FYNNEI. The length of the CDR3 is 13 residues. The V gene lost 5 bases and the J gene lost 7 bases, with 15 bases spanning the gap. The CDR3 spells CASSYTEEGEQYF. The CDR3 nucleotides are TGTGCCAGCAGTTACACGGAGGAGGGTGAGCAGTACTTC.

V gene TRBV20-1 combines with J gene TRBJ2-5; 9 bases are a match to TRBD1. This CDR3 has 13 residues. Germline V gene lookup returns CDR1 DFQATT and CDR2 SNEGSKA (reference sequence). Trimming at V came to 5 bases and at J to 6 bases, leaving 7 bases not matched to a gene. CDR3 in DNA: TGCAGTGCTCCGGGACAGGGCAAGAAGACCCAGTACTTC. This encodes CSAPGQGKKTQYF.

The chain combines TRBV6-1 with TRBJ2-3; D not certain. The CDR3 covers 12 residues. Germline V gene lookup returns CDR1 MNHNS and CDR2 SASEGT. The V end was cut by 2 bases, the J end by 5 bases, with 5 bases between. As DNA, the CDR3 is TGTGCCAGCAGTGAAATTGGAGATACGCAGTATTTT. This gives the protein CASSEIGDTQYF.

In its sample, this clonotype was seen a few times. The J gene is TRBJ2-7, the V gene TRBV5-1, with TRBD2 as a possible D gene (7 bases). This CDR3 has 14 residues. Trimming removed 5 bases from V and 4 bases from J, with 16 bases in between. Germline CDR1 SGHRS, CDR2 YFSETQ. The CDR3 bases are TGCGCCAGCAGAAGTGCGGGGGCTATTTACGAGCAGTACTTC. Protein sequence: CASRSAGAIYEQYF.

This clonotype has only one observation. The J gene is TRBJ2-5, the V gene TRBV6-5; D is unresolved. Germline V gene lookup returns CDR1 MNHEY and CDR2 SVGAGI. The V and J ends lost 6 bases and 7 bases respectively, with 15 bases between them. There are 13 residues in the CDR3. The DNA for the CDR3 is TGTGCCAGCAGCTTCGACCCCGCGAGGACCCAGTACTTC. Translating gives CASSFDPARTQYF.

This chain links TRBV3-1 with TRBJ1-1; 10 bases map to TRBD1. Unmatched junction bases numbered 8, after V lost 3 bases and J lost 4 bases. The CDR3 totals 16 residues. Germline lookup yields CDR1 LGHDT and CDR2 YNNKEL (reference sequence). The CDR3 DNA sequence: TGTGCCAGCAGCCAGGAAAAGACAGGGGGCGGCACTGAAGCTTTCTTT. Protein product: CASSQEKTGGGTEAFF.

This clonotype occurred once. The rearrangement uses TRBV5-8 and TRBJ2-3; 14 bases agree with TRBD2. The CDR3 is made up of 16 amino acids. V lost 0 bases, J lost 4 bases, and 1 base stayed unmatched. Germline CDR1 and CDR2: SGHTS and YDEGEE. The CDR3 sequence: CASSLETSGGADTQYF. In DNA form, the CDR3 reads TGTGCCAGCAGCTTGGAGACTAGCGGGGGGGCAGATACGCAGTATTTT.

The chain employs TRBV7-2 and TRBJ2-5, with a possible D match to TRBD2 (7 bases). Germline CDR1 SGHTA, CDR2 FQGNSA. CDR3 length: 17 residues. Deletions cut 2 bases from V and 4 bases from J, with 20 bases between. CDR3 region: CASSLRSRQGGGETQYF. CDR3 nucleotides: TGTGCCAGCAGCTTACGATCGCGGCAGGGAGGGGGAGAGACCCAGTACTTC.